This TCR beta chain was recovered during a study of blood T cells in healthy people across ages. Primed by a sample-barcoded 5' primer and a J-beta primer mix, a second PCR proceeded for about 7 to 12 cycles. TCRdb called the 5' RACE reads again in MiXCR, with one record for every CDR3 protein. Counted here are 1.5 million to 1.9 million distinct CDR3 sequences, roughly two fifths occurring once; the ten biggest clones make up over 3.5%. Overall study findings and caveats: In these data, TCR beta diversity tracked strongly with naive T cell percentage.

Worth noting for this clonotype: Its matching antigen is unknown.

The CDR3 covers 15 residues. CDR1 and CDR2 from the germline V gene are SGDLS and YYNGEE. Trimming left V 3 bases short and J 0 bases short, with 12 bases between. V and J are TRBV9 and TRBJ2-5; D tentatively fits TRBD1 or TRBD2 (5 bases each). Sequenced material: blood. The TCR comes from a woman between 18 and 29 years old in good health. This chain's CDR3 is CASSATGTDQETQYF. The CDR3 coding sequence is TGTGCCAGCAGCGCTACCGGGACGGACCAAGAGACCCAGTACTTC.